A selection of T cell receptor beta chains follows, all from one sample in a study of OX40 agonist ivuxolimab in advanced cancers. Measured with immunoSEQ multiplex PCR; TCRdb has only the in-frame clones, and not every one. The repertoire holds about 68,000 clones, with roughly 88% as singletons. Sequences were derived from CD4+ or CD8+ T cells sorted from blood, sampled in a trial of the OX40 agonist ivuxolimab. All receptors derive from an adult with an advanced solid tumor such as melanoma, head and neck, liver or kidney cancer. Each CDR3 is given with its conserved first and last residue. The order of the fields is clone size, J gene, D gene, V gene, CDR3 protein, CDR3 DNA. The D gene is left open where the match is weak. Size is stated for part of the rows, as once, few or many counts, or as a class when the clone is expanded.

NA | TRBJ2-7 | TRBD1 | TRBV27 | CASSPGTAEQYF | TGTGCCAGCAGTCCCGGGACAGCCGAGCAGTACTTC
NA | TRBJ2-2 | NA | TRBV9 | CASSVGGATGELFF | TGTGCCAGCAGCGTTGGTGGGGCCACCGGGGAGCTGTTTTTT
NA | TRBJ2-3 | NA | TRBV9 | CASSVVSSSRDTQYF | TGTGCCAGCAGCGTAGTTTCCTCCTCCAGAGATACGCAGTATTTT
NA | TRBJ2-1 | TRBD2 | TRBV9 | CASSVDGRAWNEQFF | TGTGCCAGCAGCGTAGACGGGAGGGCCTGGAATGAGCAGTTCTTC
NA | TRBJ2-3 | NA | TRBV10-3 | CAIGLAQDTQYF | TGTGCCATCGGGCTGGCGCAAGATACGCAGTATTTT
NA | TRBJ1-4 | NA | TRBV10-3 | CAASPRQSRTPTNEKLFF | TGTGCCGCCTCCCCTCGACAGAGCCGAACCCCAACTAATGAAAAACTGTTTTTT
NA | TRBJ2-7 | TRBD2 | TRBV2 | CASSWTSGIVEQYF | TGTGCCAGCAGTTGGACTAGCGGGATAGTCGAGCAGTACTTC
NA | TRBJ2-7 | NA | TRBV25-1 | CASSHPGTLSSYEQYF | TGTGCCAGCAGTCACCCCGGGACACTCAGCTCCTACGAGCAGTACTTC
NA | TRBJ2-7 | NA | TRBV18 | CASSPRGSTYEQYF | TGTGCCAGCTCACCTAGAGGATCCACCTACGAGCAGTACTTC
NA | TRBJ2-1 | NA | TRBV14 | CASSQVVGQLKTSSEQFF | TGTGCCAGCAGCCAAGTAGTGGGCCAACTCAAGACTAGTAGTGAGCAGTTCTTC
once | TRBJ1-3 | NA | TRBV18 | CASSPWTGNTIYF | TGTGCCAGCTCACCTTGGACTGGAAACACCATATATTTT
NA | TRBJ2-1 | TRBD2 | TRBV4-3 | CASSPSSGANNEQFF | TGCGCCAGCAGCCCGTCTAGCGGAGCCAACAATGAGCAGTTCTTC
NA | TRBJ2-6 | TRBD1 | TRBV4-3 | CASSKDRVLWANVLTF | TGCGCCAGCAGCAAAGACAGGGTGTTATGGGCCAACGTCCTGACTTTC
NA | TRBJ1-1 | NA | TRBV6-5 | CASSSRQANTEAFF | TGTGCCAGCAGTTCGAGACAGGCGAACACTGAAGCTTTCTTT
NA | TRBJ1-1 | NA | TRBV28 | CASSLRGFGTEAFF | TGTGCCAGCAGTTTACGGGGGTTTGGCACTGAAGCTTTCTTT
NA | TRBJ2-7 | NA | TRBV6-5 | CASSNSYEQYF | TGTGCCAGCAGCAACAGCTACGAGCAGTACTTC
NA | TRBJ1-2 | TRBD1 | TRBV5-6 | CASSWSRDRALENYGYTF | TGTGCCAGCAGCTGGTCTAGGGACAGGGCCCTAGAGAACTATGGCTACACCTTC
NA | TRBJ2-3 | NA | TRBV7-2 | CASSSWPTEDTQYF | TGTGCCAGCAGCTCCTGGCCGACCGAAGATACGCAGTATTTT
NA | TRBJ2-5 | NA | TRBV5-8 | CASSFQGDSEETQYF | TGTGCCAGCAGCTTCCAAGGAGACAGCGAGGAGACCCAGTACTTC
NA | TRBJ2-4 | NA | TRBV4-3 | CASSQEGYGGDIQYF | TGCGCCAGCAGCCAAGAAGGGTACGGGGGCGACATTCAGTACTTC
NA | TRBJ2-5 | NA | TRBV7-2 | CASSDLVLRETQYF | TGTGCCAGCAGCGACCTAGTCCTGCGAGAGACCCAGTACTTC
once | TRBJ2-7 | TRBD1 | TRBV7-2 | CASSKWTGPSSYEQYF | TGTGCCAGCAGCAAATGGACAGGGCCGAGCTCCTACGAGCAGTACTTC
NA | TRBJ1-6 | NA | TRBV5-6 | CASSQYNSPLHF | TGTGCCAGCAGCCAGTATAATTCACCCCTCCACTTT
NA | TRBJ1-3 | NA | TRBV5-4 | CASSNRLTSGNTIYF | TGTGCCAGCAGCAATCGACTCACCTCTGGAAACACCATATATTTT
NA | TRBJ2-1 | NA | TRBV6-1 | CASTTRPGSYNEQFF | TGTGCCAGCACCACCCGACCGGGCTCCTACAATGAGCAGTTCTTC
NA | TRBJ2-2 | NA | TRBV6-5 | CASSYRGQGNTGELFF | TGTGCCAGCAGTTACAGGGGTCAGGGGAACACCGGGGAGCTGTTTTTT
NA | TRBJ2-1 | TRBD2 | TRBV25-1 | CASSEWEGRNEQFF | TGTGCCAGCAGTGAATGGGAGGGGAGGAATGAGCAGTTCTTC
NA | TRBJ2-1 | TRBD1 | TRBV10-3 | CAISPGTGLYNEQFF | TGTGCCATCAGTCCCGGGACAGGACTCTACAATGAGCAGTTCTTC
NA | TRBJ2-1 | NA | TRBV18 | CASTGSSYNEQFF | TGTGCCAGTACAGGGAGCTCCTACAATGAGCAGTTCTTC
NA | TRBJ2-2 | TRBD2 | TRBV27 | CASSFSTRARLASGNTGELFF | TGTGCCAGCAGTTTCTCCACCCGCGCCCGACTAGCGAGCGGGAACACCGGGGAGCTGTTTTTT
NA | TRBJ1-2 | NA | TRBV6-1 | CASSIKTDNNGYTF | TGTGCCAGCAGTATAAAAACAGATAACAATGGCTACACCTTC
NA | TRBJ2-2 | NA | TRBV12-5 | CASGLNRGELFF | TGTGCTAGTGGTTTGAATCGGGGGGAGCTGTTTTTT
NA | TRBJ1-5 | NA | TRBV28 | CASSLGGVYQPQHF | TGTGCCAGCAGTCTAGGGGGGGTCTATCAGCCCCAGCATTTT
NA | TRBJ2-5 | NA | TRBV2 | CASSEGRSRTQYF | TGTGCCAGCAGTGAAGGCCGGTCAAGGACCCAGTACTTC
NA | TRBJ2-5 | NA | TRBV7-7 | CASSLPGQQETQYF | TGTGCCAGCAGCTTACCCGGACAGCAAGAGACCCAGTACTTC
NA | TRBJ1-2 | NA | TRBV4-1 | CASSQDRDNYGYTF | TGCGCCAGCAGCCAAGACAGGGATAACTATGGCTACACCTTC
NA | TRBJ2-5 | NA | TRBV6-6 | CASSNQETQYF | TGTGCCAGCAGTAACCAAGAGACCCAGTACTTC
NA | TRBJ2-3 | TRBD1 | TRBV5-6 | CASSRRQGRADTQYF | TGTGCCAGCAGCCGGCGACAGGGGCGCGCAGATACGCAGTATTTT
NA | TRBJ2-2 | NA | TRBV7-2 | CASSLFPWELFF | TGTGCCAGCAGCTTATTCCCTTGGGAGCTGTTTTTT
NA | TRBJ2-7 | TRBD2 | TRBV4-3 | CASSLGLDDEQYF | TGCGCCAGCAGCCTGGGACTAGACGACGAGCAGTACTTC
few | TRBJ2-3 | NA | TRBV19 | CASSNPRQPSTDTQYF | TGTGCCAGTAGCAACCCCCGACAGCCTAGCACAGATACGCAGTATTTT
NA | TRBJ2-1 | TRBD1 | TRBV10-3 | CAISGSRDRDEQFF | TGTGCCATCAGTGGGTCCCGGGACAGGGATGAGCAGTTCTTC
NA | TRBJ1-2 | NA | TRBV7-2 | CASSQGPANYGYTF | TGTGCCAGCAGTCAGGGGCCGGCTAACTATGGCTACACCTTC
NA | TRBJ2-7 | TRBD2 | TRBV6-6 | CASSYEPSGSHEQYF | TGTGCCAGCAGTTACGAACCTAGCGGGTCCCACGAGCAGTACTTC
NA | TRBJ2-7 | NA | TRBV30 | CAWESLQGLLGYEQYF | TGTGCCTGGGAGTCCCTACAGGGTCTATTAGGCTACGAGCAGTACTTC
NA | TRBJ2-7 | NA | TRBV7-2 | CASGSASYEQYF | TGTGCCAGCGGTAGCGCCTCCTACGAGCAGTACTTC
NA | TRBJ2-7 | TRBD2 | TRBV10-3 | CAIRASGGYEQYF | TGTGCCATCAGGGCTAGCGGGGGCTACGAGCAGTACTTC
few | TRBJ2-5 | NA | TRBV5-5 | CASSLRGVQETQYF | TGTGCCAGCAGCTTACGAGGGGTTCAAGAGACCCAGTACTTC
NA | TRBJ1-1 | TRBD1 | TRBV5-6 | CASSLGSQGLGTEAFF | TGTGCCAGCAGCTTGGGATCACAGGGGTTAGGGACTGAAGCTTTCTTT
NA | TRBJ1-4 | NA | TRBV30 | CAWSVASVGKLFF | TGTGCCTGGAGTGTAGCCTCGGTTGGGAAACTGTTTTTT
NA | TRBJ2-1 | NA | TRBV4-3 | CASSQGAAPQFF | TGCGCCAGCAGCCAAGGTGCCGCCCCCCAGTTCTTC
NA | TRBJ2-4 | TRBD2 | TRBV7-2 | CASSLALAGIKNIQYF | TGTGCCAGCAGCTTAGCACTAGCGGGAATCAAAAACATTCAGTACTTC
NA | TRBJ1-2 | NA | TRBV19 | CASRVLGDYGYTF | TGTGCCAGTCGTGTATTAGGGGACTATGGCTACACCTTC